What follows describes a single TCR beta chain. The germline V gene has CDR1 LNHDA and CDR2 SQIVND (reference sequence). Trimming took off 8 bases at V and 1 base at J, with 8 bases between the two ends. CDR3 length equals 12 residues. The sequenced patients had an expansion of CD8+CD57+ cells seen by flow cytometry. Profiling of TCR beta VDJ combinations and CDR3 sequences used genomic DNA as template. TCRdb reprocessed the reads via MiXCR and lists one record per CDR3 protein. This table has 90,000 to 150,000 distinct CDR3 sequences, 55% to 60% appearing once. This entry belongs to a study of CD8+CD57+ T cells in acquired aplastic anemia. Looking at the study overall: Sorted CD4+ and CD8+ cells gave an average of roughly 3.5 ug of DNA.

The clonotype was recovered from a human donor with aplastic anemia. The chain joins TRBV19 to TRBJ1-1; no clear D gene. The sample taken for sequencing was sorted CD4+, CD8+, or CD8+CD57+ T cells (not recorded which) from PBMCs. The CDR3 coding sequence is TGTGCCAGTGTTGCGGGGAACACTGAAGCTTTCTTT. As protein: CASVAGNTEAFF.